The present TCR beta chain was sequenced within a study of T cells in Graves' hyperthyroidism and ophthalmopathy. Study-wide findings and caveats: The majority of expanded thyroid clonotypes above 0.001 also appeared in blood.

This CDR3 is 14 amino acids long. Germline V lookup: CDR1 SGDLS, CDR2 YYNGEE. Trimming cost V 2 bases and J 3 bases, with 11 bases left between them. It was RNA transcripts that yielded the amplified TCR beta CDR3 regions. TCR CDR3 regions were first amplified by RT-PCR with HTBI primers. In TCRdb, the multiplex PCR reads were re-called with MiXCR into one record per CDR3 protein. The sample lists almost 600,000 distinct CDR3 sequences, more than 45% occurring once. Absence of ophthalmopathy progression within 18 months defined stable Graves' hyperthyroidism. Disease duration under 2 months; hyperthyroidism patients were aged 18 to 65. Uncontrolled infection, other autoimmune disease, pregnancy or lactation led to exclusion. This clonotype was picked up many times. Its specificity is not known.

The sequencing sample was made of peripheral blood or thyroid tissue (not recorded which). The chain uses TRBV9 and TRBJ1-1; no firm D call. This receptor was taken from a woman under 30 with Graves' hyperthyroidism. CDR3 in amino acids: CASSVGIGHTEAFF. CDR3 bases: TGTGCCAGCAGCGTTGGAATCGGCCACACTGAAGCTTTCTTT.